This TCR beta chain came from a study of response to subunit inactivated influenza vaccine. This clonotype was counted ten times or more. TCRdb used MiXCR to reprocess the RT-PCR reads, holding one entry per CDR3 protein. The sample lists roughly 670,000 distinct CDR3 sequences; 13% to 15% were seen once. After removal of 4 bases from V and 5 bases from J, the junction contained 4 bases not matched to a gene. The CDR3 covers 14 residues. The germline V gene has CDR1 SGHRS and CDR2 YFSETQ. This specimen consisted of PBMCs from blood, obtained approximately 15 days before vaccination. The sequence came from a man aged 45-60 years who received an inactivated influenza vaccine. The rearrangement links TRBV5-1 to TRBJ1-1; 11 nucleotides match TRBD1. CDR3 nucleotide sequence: TGCGCCAGCAGCAAGGGACAGGGGGGGACTGAAGCTTTCTTT. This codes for CASSKGQGGTEAFF. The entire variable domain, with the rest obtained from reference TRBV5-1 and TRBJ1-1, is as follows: KAGVTQTPRYLIKTRGQQVTLSCSPISGHRSVSWYQQTPGQGLQFLFEYFSETQRNKGNFPGRFSGRQFSNSRSEMNVSTLELGDSALYLCASSKGQGGTEAFFGQGTRLTVV.